One sample yielded the 5 T cell receptor beta chains listed below, sequenced in a study of T-cell reconstitution after alpha-beta-depleted transplantation in children. This sample's TCRbeta library carried unique molecular identifier barcodes. One entry per CDR3 protein results from TCRdb running MiXCR on the PCR reads. Of around 52,000 distinct CDR3 sequences in the sample, less than 6% were seen once. The specimen was PBMCs, mostly from graft donor cells, collected 60 days after TCRalphabeta/CD19-depleted stem cell transplant. The receptors shown here come from a female patient aged 2-9 years who had a stem cell transplant for aplastic anemia, so the T cells may come from the graft donor.

The CDR3 DNA reads TGTGCCAGTAGCACCGTGGCTGCTACCGGGGAGCTGTTTTTT. Translated: CASSTVAATGELFF. The J gene is TRBJ2-2, the V gene TRBV19; D gene ambiguous. CDR1 is LNHDA, CDR2 SQIVND, per germline (reference sequence). The V gene lost 6 bases and the J gene lost 5 bases, with 13 bases spanning the gap. The CDR3 length is 14 residues.

This clonotype was recorded only once. Given a much more abundant clone one base away, this may be a read error. The rearrangement uses TRBV29-1 and TRBJ1-2; 7 bases are a match to TRBD1. Germline loops: CDR1 SQVTM, CDR2 ANQGSEA. The CDR3 length is 13 residues. The CDR3 spells CSVAGQNNYGYPF. The CDR3 region has the DNA TGCAGCGTGGCGGGACAGAATAACTATGGCTACCCCTTC.

The gene calls are TRBV14 and TRBJ1-4, with TRBD1 identical over 7 bases. With V trimmed by 4 bases and J by 4 bases, 3 bases remained unmatched. Looked up from germline, CDR1 is SGHDN and CDR2 is FVKESK. This CDR3 has 14 residues. The CDR3 DNA reads TGTGCCAGCAGCCGAGGACAGGTTAATGAAAAACTGTTTTTT. Protein: CASSRGQVNEKLFF.

This clonotype was seen at least ten times. This chain uses TRBV27 with TRBJ1-5, with D uncertain. The CDR3 consists of 15 residues. With 1 base removed from V and 7 bases from J, the gap between germline ends came to 14 bases. Germline CDR1 MNHEY, CDR2 SMNVEV (reference sequence). DNA of the CDR3: TGTGCCAGCAGTTTATATTGGCACGGCGCCCAGCCCCAGCATTTT. The encoded protein is CASSLYWHGAQPQHF.

There are many counts of this clonotype. The genes are TRBV12-3 or TRBV12-4 and TRBJ2-2; TRBD1 is a possible D gene (6 bases). Deletions cut 7 bases from V and 7 bases from J, with 13 bases between. The CDR3 is made up of 13 amino acids. The DNA of the CDR3 is TGTGCCAGCAATGATGGGGGCGGCGGGGAGCTGTTTTTT. This codes for CASNDGGGGELFF.